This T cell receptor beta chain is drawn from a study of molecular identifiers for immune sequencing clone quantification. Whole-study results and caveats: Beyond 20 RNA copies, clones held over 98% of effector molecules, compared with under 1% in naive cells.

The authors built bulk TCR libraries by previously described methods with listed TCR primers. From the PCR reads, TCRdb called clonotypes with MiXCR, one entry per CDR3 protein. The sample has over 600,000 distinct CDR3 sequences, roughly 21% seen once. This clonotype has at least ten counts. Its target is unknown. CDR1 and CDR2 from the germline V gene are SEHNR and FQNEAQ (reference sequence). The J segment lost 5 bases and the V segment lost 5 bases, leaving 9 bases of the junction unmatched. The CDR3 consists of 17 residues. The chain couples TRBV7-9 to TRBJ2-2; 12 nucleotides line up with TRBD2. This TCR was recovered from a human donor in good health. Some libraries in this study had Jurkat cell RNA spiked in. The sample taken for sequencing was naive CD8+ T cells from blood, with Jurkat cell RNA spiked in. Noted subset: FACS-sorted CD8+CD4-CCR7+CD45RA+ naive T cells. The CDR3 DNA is TGTGCCAGCAGCCGCGCTCTAGCGGGAGGGAGTACCGGGGAGCTGTTTTTT. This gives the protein CASSRALAGGSTGELFF.